The source of this TCR beta chain is a study of blood T cells in healthy people across ages. Study overall: Per two T cells, about one barcoded beta molecule was captured through template switching.

CDR1 and CDR2 (germline): SGHTA, FQGNSA. The CDR3 spans 14 residues. V lost 2 bases and J 1 base, leaving 8 bases between the germline ends. Alongside a J-beta primer mix, a sample-barcoded 5' primer served in a second PCR lasting about 7 to 12 cycles. TCRdb ran MiXCR on the 5' RACE reads and lists one entry per CDR3 protein. This table holds 1,800,000 or so distinct CDR3 sequences, 39% found once. The receptor's source is a human donor in good health. Sequenced: blood. The chain joins TRBV7-2 to TRBJ1-2; no definite D call. For the CDR3, the DNA is TGTGCCAGCAGCTTATTAGGATTTAACTATGGCTACACCTTC. It specifies CASSLLGFNYGYTF. The full variable domain, rest sourced from reference TRBV7-2 and TRBJ1-2, is GAGVSQSPSNKVTEKGKDVELRCDPISGHTALYWYRQSLGQGLEFLIYFQGNSAPDKSGLPSDRFSAERTGGSVSTLTIQRTQQEDSAVYLCASSLLGFNYGYTFGSGTRLTVV.